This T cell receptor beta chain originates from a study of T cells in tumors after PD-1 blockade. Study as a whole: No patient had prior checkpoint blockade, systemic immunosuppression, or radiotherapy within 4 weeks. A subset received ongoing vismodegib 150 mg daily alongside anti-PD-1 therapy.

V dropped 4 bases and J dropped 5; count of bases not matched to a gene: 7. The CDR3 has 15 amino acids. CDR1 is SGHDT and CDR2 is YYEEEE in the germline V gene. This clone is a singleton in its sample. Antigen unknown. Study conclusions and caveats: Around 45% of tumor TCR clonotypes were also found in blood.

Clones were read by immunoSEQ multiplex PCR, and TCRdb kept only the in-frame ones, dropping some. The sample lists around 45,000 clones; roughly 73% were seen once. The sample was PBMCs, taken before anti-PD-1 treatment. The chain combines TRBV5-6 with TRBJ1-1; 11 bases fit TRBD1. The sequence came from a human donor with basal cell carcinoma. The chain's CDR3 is CASSIRDRGWTEAFF. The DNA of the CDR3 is TGTGCCAGCAGCATAAGGGACAGGGGGTGGACTGAAGCTTTCTTT.